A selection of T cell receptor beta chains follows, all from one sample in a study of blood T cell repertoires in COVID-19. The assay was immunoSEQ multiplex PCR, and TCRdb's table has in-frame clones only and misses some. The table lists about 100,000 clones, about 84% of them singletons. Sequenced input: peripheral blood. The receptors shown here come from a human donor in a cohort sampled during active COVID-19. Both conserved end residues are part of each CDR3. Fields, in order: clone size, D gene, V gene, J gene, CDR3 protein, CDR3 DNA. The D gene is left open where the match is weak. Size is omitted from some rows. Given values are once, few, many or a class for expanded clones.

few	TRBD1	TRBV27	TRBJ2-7	CASSSWGQRVLYF	TGTGCCAGCAGTTCCTGGGGACAGAGGGTGCTGTACTTC
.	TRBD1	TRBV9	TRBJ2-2	CASSVALGQGHPGELFF	TGTGCCAGCAGCGTAGCCCTTGGACAGGGGCACCCCGGGGAGCTGTTTTTT
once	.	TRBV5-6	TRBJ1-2	CASGNTPGKAAGYTF	TGTGCCAGCGGAAATACCCCCGGGAAGGCGGCTGGCTACACCTTC
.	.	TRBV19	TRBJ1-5	CASSTLRDQPQHF	TGTGCCAGTAGTACTCTACGGGATCAGCCCCAGCATTTT
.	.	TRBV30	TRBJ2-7	CAWKERRGYYEQYF	TGTGCCTGGAAAGAGAGACGCGGATACTACGAGCAGTACTTC
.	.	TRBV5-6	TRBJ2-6	CASSLLSGANVLTF	TGTGCCAGCAGCTTGCTCTCTGGGGCCAACGTCCTGACTTTC
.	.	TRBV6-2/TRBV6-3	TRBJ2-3	CASSYGADYRTDTQYF	TGTGCCAGCAGTTATGGAGCGGACTATCGCACAGATACGCAGTATTTT
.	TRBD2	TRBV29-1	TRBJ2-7	CSGTSGSYEQYF	TGCAGCGGGACTAGCGGGTCCTACGAGCAGTACTTC
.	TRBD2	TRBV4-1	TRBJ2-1	CASSQDRGDYRRNEQFF	TGCGCCAGCAGCCAAGATCGGGGGGACTACCGTCGGAATGAGCAGTTCTTC
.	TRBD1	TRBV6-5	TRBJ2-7	CASSYYGTGYEQYF	TGTGCCAGCAGTTACTACGGGACAGGCTACGAGCAGTACTTC
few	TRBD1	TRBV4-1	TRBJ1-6	CASSQDILDRGTPLHF	TGCGCCAGCAGCCAAGATATCCTGGACAGGGGGACACCCCTCCACTTT
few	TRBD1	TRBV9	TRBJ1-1	CASSPSTGQTEAFF	TGTGCCAGCAGCCCCTCGACAGGGCAGACTGAAGCTTTCTTT
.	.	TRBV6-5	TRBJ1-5	CASGSGMGNQPQHF	TGTGCCAGCGGATCAGGGATGGGCAATCAGCCCCAGCATTTT
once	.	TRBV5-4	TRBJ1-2	CASSFPGQGNYGYTF	TGTGCCAGCAGCTTTCCGGGACAAGGAAACTATGGCTACACCTTC
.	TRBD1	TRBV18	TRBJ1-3	CASSPGQGVGNTIYF	TGTGCCAGCTCACCCGGACAGGGGGTTGGAAACACCATATATTTT
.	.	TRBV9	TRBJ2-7	CASSVDGGVWYEQYF	TGTGCCAGCAGCGTAGACGGCGGGGTTTGGTACGAGCAGTACTTC
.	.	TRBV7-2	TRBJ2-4	CASSLEAPSAPAKNIQYF	TGTGCCAGCAGCTTAGAGGCCCCCTCAGCGCCAGCCAAAAACATTCAGTACTTC
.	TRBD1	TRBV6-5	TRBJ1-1	CASSYGQGDTEAFF	TGTGCCAGCAGTTACGGACAGGGGGACACTGAAGCTTTCTTT
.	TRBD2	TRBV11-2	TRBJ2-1	CASSFLAGDEQFF	TGTGCCAGCAGCTTTCTAGCGGGCGATGAGCAGTTCTTC
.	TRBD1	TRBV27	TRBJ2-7	CASSSRDRGYEQYF	TGTGCCAGCAGTTCCCGGGACAGGGGATACGAGCAGTACTTC
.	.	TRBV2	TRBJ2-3	CASTQQGTPDTQYF	TGTGCCAGCACTCAACAGGGAACCCCAGATACGCAGTATTTT
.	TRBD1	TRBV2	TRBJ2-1	CASSAGQVFNEQFF	TGTGCCAGCAGTGCGGGACAGGTATTCAATGAGCAGTTCTTC
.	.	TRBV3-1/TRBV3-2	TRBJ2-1	CASSQGRYEQFF	TGTGCCAGCAGCCAAGGCAGGTATGAGCAGTTCTTC
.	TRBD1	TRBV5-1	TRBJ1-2	CASSEGTGGGYTF	TGCGCCAGCAGCGAAGGGACAGGGGGTGGCTACACCTTC
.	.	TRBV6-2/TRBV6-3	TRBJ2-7	CASSTGTLKQYF	TGTGCCAGCAGTACCGGGACTTTAAAGCAGTACTTC
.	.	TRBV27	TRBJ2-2	CASSLFPGSGELFF	TGTGCCAGCAGTTTATTTCCGGGGTCCGGGGAGCTGTTTTTT
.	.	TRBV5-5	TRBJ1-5	CASSLVGGANQPQHF	TGTGCCAGCAGCTTGGTGGGGGGGGCTAATCAGCCCCAGCATTTT
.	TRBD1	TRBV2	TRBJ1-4	CASRTGFEKLFF	TGTGCCAGCAGGACAGGGTTTGAAAAACTGTTTTTT
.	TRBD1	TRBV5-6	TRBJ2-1	CASSPGTGKYAEFF	TGTGCCAGCAGCCCGGGGACAGGGAAATACGCGGAGTTCTTC
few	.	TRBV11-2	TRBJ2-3	CASSSSRSTQYF	TGTGCCAGCAGCTCGTCCCGGTCTACGCAGTATTTT
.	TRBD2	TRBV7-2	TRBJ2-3	CASSFSSGGSTDTQYF	TGTGCCAGCAGCTTTTCTAGCGGGGGGAGCACAGATACGCAGTATTTT
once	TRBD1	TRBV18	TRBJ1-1	CASSPGTVMNTEAFF	TGTGCCAGCTCTCCCGGGACAGTCATGAACACTGAAGCTTTCTTT
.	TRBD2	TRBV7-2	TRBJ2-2	CASSSQPGTSVIGELFF	TGTGCCAGCAGCTCCCAACCCGGGACTAGCGTTATCGGGGAGCTGTTTTTT
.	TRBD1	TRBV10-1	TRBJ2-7	CASSLRQGAEEQYF	TGCGCCAGCAGTCTCCGACAGGGAGCGGAAGAGCAGTACTTC
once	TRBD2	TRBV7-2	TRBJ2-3	CASRSSGSGAQYF	TGTGCCAGCAGGTCTAGCGGGAGTGGGGCGCAGTATTTT
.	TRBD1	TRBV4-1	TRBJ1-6	CASSQMSGTGHRDSPLHF	TGCGCCAGCAGCCAAATGTCCGGGACAGGGCATCGGGATTCACCCCTCCACTTT
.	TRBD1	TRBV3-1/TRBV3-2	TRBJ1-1	CASSQQKPRGGSTEAFF	TGTGCCAGCAGCCAGCAAAAGCCCCGAGGGGGCTCCACTGAAGCTTTCTTT
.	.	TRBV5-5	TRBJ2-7	CASSLADTGAYEQYF	TGTGCCAGCAGCTTGGCCGACACCGGGGCCTACGAGCAGTACTTC
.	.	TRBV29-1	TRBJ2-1	CSVEFPRRGRSYNEQFF	TGCAGCGTTGAATTCCCTCGAAGAGGGAGATCCTACAATGAGCAGTTCTTC
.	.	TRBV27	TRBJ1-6	CASSPSSLARLGLHF	TGTGCCAGCAGTCCTTCTTCCCTGGCCCGACTGGGCCTCCACTTT
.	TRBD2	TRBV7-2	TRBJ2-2	CASSSSGGASTGELFF	TGTGCCAGCAGCTCTAGCGGGGGGGCCTCGACCGGGGAGCTGTTTTTT
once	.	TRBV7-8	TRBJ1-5	CASSLRATANSNQPQHF	TGTGCCAGCAGCCTTCGGGCGACAGCTAATAGCAATCAGCCCCAGCATTTT
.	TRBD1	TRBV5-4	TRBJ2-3	CASSLQGQGARDTQYF	TGTGCCAGCAGCCTCCAGGGACAGGGGGCTCGGGATACGCAGTATTTT